Listed below are T cell receptor beta chains from one sample, sequenced in a study of CD8 T cells in ankylosing spondylitis. One entry per CDR3 protein, called by TCRdb with MiXCR from the 5' RACE reads. The table records some 220,000 distinct CDR3 sequences, around 6.6% of them present only once. Sequenced input: blood, either unsorted or a sorted T cell fraction (not recorded which). The source is a male donor with ankylosing spondylitis. The CDR3 runs from the conserved cysteine through the conserved F or W. Each record gives: clone size, D gene, V gene, J gene, CDR3 protein, CDR3 DNA. The D gene is left open where the match is weak. The size of a clone is reported for some rows only, either as once, few or many, or as a class for expanded clones.

few	NA	TRBV4-1	TRBJ2-7	CASSQDLSLGSYEQYF	TGCGCCAGCAGCCAAGACCTCTCTCTGGGTTCCTACGAGCAGTACTTC
NA	NA	TRBV30	TRBJ1-1	CAWSVPPAHTEAFF	TGTGCCTGGAGTGTACCCCCAGCCCACACTGAAGCTTTCTTT
NA	NA	TRBV7-8	TRBJ2-1	CASSLISQSSYNEQFF	TGTGCCAGCAGCTTAATCTCTCAGAGCTCCTACAATGAGCAGTTCTTC
many	NA	TRBV6-1	TRBJ1-5	CASSPVSSNQPQHF	TGTGCCAGCAGTCCGGTGTCTAGCAATCAGCCCCAGCATTTT
few	TRBD2	TRBV7-3	TRBJ2-1	CASGASGGSNEQFF	TGTGCCAGCGGGGCTAGCGGGGGGTCCAATGAGCAGTTCTTC
many	TRBD2	TRBV3-1	TRBJ2-1	CASSRPGLGPHEQFF	TGTGCCAGCAGCCGACCGGGACTAGGGCCTCATGAGCAGTTCTTC
NA	NA	TRBV7-9	TRBJ2-2	CASSFSSGSNTGELFF	TGTGCCAGCAGCTTCTCCTCGGGGTCGAACACCGGGGAGCTGTTTTTT
few	NA	TRBV27	TRBJ2-7	CASSSRDPTPLDEQYF	TGTGCCAGCAGTTCCCGAGACCCGACACCTTTGGACGAGCAGTACTTC
many	NA	TRBV12-5	TRBJ2-5	CASGLVGWGPGQETQYF	TGTGCTAGTGGTTTGGTAGGGTGGGGACCGGGGCAAGAGACCCAGTACTTC
few	NA	TRBV10-1	TRBJ1-1	CASSENLGPETEAFF	TGCGCCAGCAGTGAAAACCTCGGGCCGGAAACTGAAGCTTTCTTT
NA	TRBD2	TRBV7-2	TRBJ2-1	CASSLASGIYNEQFF	TGTGCCAGCAGCTTAGCTAGCGGGATATACAATGAGCAGTTCTTC
NA	NA	TRBV20-1	TRBJ2-7	CSARFRALPYEQYF	TGCAGTGCTAGATTCCGGGCACTCCCCTACGAGCAGTACTTC
few	TRBD2	TRBV3-1	TRBJ2-7	CASSQDWGLLAAHSYEQYF	TGTGCCAGCAGCCAAGATTGGGGCCTTCTAGCGGCACACTCCTACGAGCAGTACTTC
many	NA	TRBV7-8	TRBJ2-7	CASSPPLGGYEQYF	TGTGCCAGCAGCCCCCCATTAGGCGGCTACGAGCAGTACTTC
few	TRBD2	TRBV7-9	TRBJ2-1	CASSLSGRDQFF	TGTGCCAGCAGCTTAAGCGGGAGGGACCAGTTCTTC
many	NA	TRBV6-6	TRBJ1-1	CASSQGQAFF	TGTGCCAGCAGTCAGGGTCAAGCTTTCTTT
many	TRBD2	TRBV11-1	TRBJ2-3	CASSTASGGSTDTQYF	TGTGCCAGCAGTACGGCTAGCGGGGGGAGCACAGATACGCAGTATTTT
many	NA	TRBV6-1	TRBJ2-2	CASSPLGTENTGELFF	TGTGCCAGCAGTCCTCTAGGGACGGAAAACACCGGGGAGCTGTTTTTT
many	NA	TRBV9	TRBJ1-2	CASSVGSWGRPGLGYTF	TGTGCCAGCAGCGTAGGCTCATGGGGTCGGCCGGGGCTTGGCTACACCTTC
many	TRBD2	TRBV7-9	TRBJ2-1	CASSFSGRSHEQFF	TGTGCCAGCAGCTTCAGCGGGAGGTCGCATGAGCAGTTCTTC
many	NA	TRBV9	TRBJ2-2	CASSVGIPGELFF	TGTGCCAGCAGCGTAGGTATCCCCGGGGAGCTGTTTTTT
many	NA	TRBV29-1	TRBJ1-6	CSVEVRDPALTLHF	TGCAGCGTTGAAGTTCGTGATCCGGCGCTAACCCTCCACTTT
many	NA	TRBV28	TRBJ1-2	CASRPPGRSYGYTF	TGTGCCAGCAGACCCCCGGGACGGAGTTATGGCTACACCTTC
many	NA	TRBV20-1	TRBJ1-5	CSARDGDLQPQHF	TGCAGTGCTAGAGATGGGGACCTTCAGCCCCAGCATTTT
many	TRBD2	TRBV19	TRBJ2-1	CASSMRAGGTYNEQFF	TGTGCCAGTAGTATGAGGGCGGGAGGAACCTACAATGAGCAGTTCTTC
many	NA	TRBV4-3	TRBJ1-1	CASSQDRALGTEAFF	TGCGCCAGCAGCCAAGATCGTGCTTTGGGCACTGAAGCTTTCTTT
NA	NA	TRBV30	TRBJ1-4	CAWSIGIPNEKLFF	TGTGCCTGGAGTATAGGAATCCCTAATGAAAAACTGTTTTTT
many	NA	TRBV25-1	TRBJ1-1	CASSEWGAMNTEAFF	TGTGCCAGCAGTGAATGGGGGGCCATGAACACTGAAGCTTTCTTT
NA	TRBD2	TRBV5-1	TRBJ2-7	CASRLSGRAGDEQYF	TGCGCCAGCCGGCTGAGCGGGAGGGCCGGGGACGAGCAGTACTTC
many	TRBD2	TRBV4-1	TRBJ2-1	CASSQGAGGYNEQFF	TGCGCCAGCAGCCAAGGAGCGGGAGGGTACAATGAGCAGTTCTTC
many	NA	TRBV6-1	TRBJ1-2	CASTPAEGLNYGYTF	TGTGCCAGCACTCCCGCGGAGGGTTTGAACTATGGCTACACCTTC
few	TRBD1	TRBV9	TRBJ2-7	CASSPRTGNHEQYF	TGTGCCAGCAGCCCGCGGACAGGGAACCACGAGCAGTACTTC
few	NA	TRBV9	TRBJ2-7	CASSPRAGAYEQYF	TGTGCCAGCAGCCCCCGGGCAGGGGCGTACGAGCAGTACTTC
many	NA	TRBV7-9	TRBJ2-5	CASSLWTAQETQYF	TGTGCCAGCAGCTTATGGACAGCTCAAGAGACCCAGTACTTC
few	NA	TRBV7-8	TRBJ1-1	CASSPARGAEAFF	TGTGCCAGCAGCCCCGCGCGGGGGGCTGAAGCTTTCTTT
NA	TRBD1	TRBV6-2/TRBV6-3	TRBJ1-2	CASRRTGQGTKNYGYTF	TGTGCCAGCAGACGCACGGGACAGGGTACGAAGAACTATGGCTACACCTTC
many	TRBD1	TRBV29-1	TRBJ1-1	CSVPPGQQNTEAFF	TGCAGCGTACCCCCGGGACAGCAGAACACTGAAGCTTTCTTT
NA	TRBD1	TRBV29-1	TRBJ1-2	CSVLGMGSTGAGGYTF	TGCAGCGTTCTTGGAATGGGTTCGACAGGGGCGGGTGGCTACACCTTC
many	NA	TRBV30	TRBJ2-7	CAWDRTTGEQYF	TGTGCCTGGGACAGGACCACGGGGGAGCAGTACTTC
few	NA	TRBV12-5	TRBJ2-1	CASGLTTQGEAPSSSYNEQFF	TGTGCTAGTGGTTTGACCACCCAGGGGGAGGCCCCCTCTAGCTCCTACAATGAGCAGTTCTTC